The rows below give T cell receptor beta chains drawn from one sample of a study of T cell changes during pregnancy in multiple sclerosis. Assay used: immunoSEQ multiplex PCR; TCRdb lists only in-frame clones, some missing. Of 30,000 to 45,000 clones in the sample, roughly 92% were seen once. The sequenced material came from PBMCs (not recorded whether the cells were cultured). The receptors were gathered from a female donor with multiple sclerosis, enrolled in a pregnancy study. Both conserved end residues are trimmed from each CDR3. Rows give clone size only sometimes, using once, few, many, or a class for an expanded clone.

clone size | V gene | CDR3 protein
. | TRBV18 | ASSRLAENTGELF
once | TRBV7-8 | ASSSREGDQPQH
. | TRBV7-8 | ASSSYGTYNYGYT
. | TRBV19 | ASSIITNSYNEQF
. | TRBV7-3 | ASSTLGGRTDTQY
. | TRBV10-3 | ASGGASYEQY
. | TRBV7-9 | ASSSPVLAEHHNEQF
. | TRBV4-1 | ASSNRGSIDTGELF
. | TRBV6-5 | ASSYSSTVTGELF
. | TRBV30 | AWSVPGTSHYEQY
. | TRBV4-2 | ASSPRNGELYNEQF
. | TRBV7-9 | ASTPGAGDNEKLF
. | TRBV6-1 | ATLKGREQF
. | TRBV10-1 | ASSEGGDTGELF
once | TRBV29-1 | SVSSAVGYEQY
. | TRBV7-6 | ASSLAIATYEQY
. | TRBV12-5 | ASSQRTGLSYNEQF
. | TRBV2 | ASKGAGRSGNTIY
. | TRBV5-3 | ARSRNIARLQETQY
. | TRBV7-9 | ASSLVAGEGEQY
. | TRBV6-1 | ASSDFAGGGYEQY
. | TRBV5-1 | ASSLDRAGNTIY
. | TRBV7-9 | ASSFPRTYQETQY
. | TRBV7-2 | ASSLNVVQGGEKLF
. | TRBV11-1 | ASSWQGVPDGYT
. | TRBV28 | ASSSMGLAGAYEQY
. | TRBV7-9 | ASSAKIRKREGYNEQF
. | TRBV5-1 | ASSLEGEQF
. | TRBV6-1 | ASSESNEKLF
. | TRBV7-2 | ASSPPDRGRFGEQY
. | TRBV6-5 | ASSSTPPVSYEQY
. | TRBV9 | ASSAMRDRANTEAF
. | TRBV7-3 | ASSPGTSGVEQF
. | TRBV10-3 | APPTSTDTQY
. | TRBV5-1 | ASSLRGGTGGLYEQY
once | TRBV7-9 | ASSARTGGNEQF